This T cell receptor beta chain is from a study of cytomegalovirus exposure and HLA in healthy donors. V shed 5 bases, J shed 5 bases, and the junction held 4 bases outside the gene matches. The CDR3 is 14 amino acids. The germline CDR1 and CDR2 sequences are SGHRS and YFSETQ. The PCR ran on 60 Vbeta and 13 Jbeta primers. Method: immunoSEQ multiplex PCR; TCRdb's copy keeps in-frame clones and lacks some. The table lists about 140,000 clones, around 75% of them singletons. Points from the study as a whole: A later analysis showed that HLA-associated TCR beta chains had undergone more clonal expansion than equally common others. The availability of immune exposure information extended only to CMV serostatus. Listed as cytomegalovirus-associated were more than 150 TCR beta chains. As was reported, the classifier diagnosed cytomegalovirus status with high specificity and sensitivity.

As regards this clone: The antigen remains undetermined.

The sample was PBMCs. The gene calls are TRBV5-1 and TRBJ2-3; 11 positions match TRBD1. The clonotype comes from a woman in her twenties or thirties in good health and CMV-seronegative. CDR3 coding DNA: TGCGCCAGCAGGATCGGGACAGGGGGAGATACGCAGTATTTT. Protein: CASRIGTGGDTQYF. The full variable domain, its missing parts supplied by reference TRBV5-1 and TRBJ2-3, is KAGVTQTPRYLIKTRGQQVTLSCSPISGHRSVSWYQQTPGQGLQFLFEYFSETQRNKGNFPGRFSGRQFSNSRSEMNVSTLELGDSALYLCASRIGTGGDTQYFGPGTRLTVL.